One sample yielded the 18 T cell receptor beta chains listed below, sequenced in a study of response to subunit inactivated influenza vaccine. In TCRdb, the RT-PCR reads were re-called with MiXCR into one record per CDR3 protein. The repertoire consists of 500,000 to 600,000 distinct CDR3 sequences, with roughly 13% occurring once and the leading ten covering about an eighth. Sequencing used PBMCs from blood, obtained 40 to 50 days after vaccination. These TCRs come from a man aged 45-65 years who received an inactivated influenza vaccine.

The genes are TRBV10-3 and TRBJ2-1; D assignment may be TRBD1 or TRBD2 (5 bases each). CDR3 size: 13 residues. V shed 10 bases and J shed 8 bases, with 18 bases lying between them. Germline values: CDR1 ENHRY, CDR2 SYGVKD. The CDR3 is CASADKRDHEQFF. In nucleotides, the CDR3 is TGTGCCAGTGCGGATAAGAGGGACCATGAGCAGTTCTTC.

The chain has TRBV5-4 and TRBJ2-3; D gene ambiguous. In germline, CDR1 is SGHNT, CDR2 YYREEE (reference sequence). The CDR3 runs to 11 residues. The V end lost 6 bases, the J end lost 0 bases, and 2 bases lay between the germline ends. DNA of the CDR3: TGTGCCAGCAAAAGCACAGATACGCAGTATTTT. This encodes CASKSTDTQYF.

The chain uses TRBV7-2 and TRBJ2-7; 7 bases line up with TRBD1. Germline V gene sequence: CDR1 SGHTA, CDR2 FQGNSA. The CDR3 sequence is 16 residues long. V trimming: 3 bases; J trimming: 0 bases; junction bases outside the gene matches: 8. CDR3 in DNA: TGTGCCAGCAGCTTGAACCGGGACAGACGCTCCTACGAGCAGTACTTC. The encoded protein is CASSLNRDRRSYEQYF.

This clonotype was seen many times. The V gene is TRBV24-1, the J gene TRBJ2-2, with no clear D. Trimming stripped 6 bases from V and 2 bases from J, with 6 bases between. The CDR3 sequence is 13 residues long. Germline CDR1 and CDR2: KGHDR and SFDVKD. Written as DNA, the CDR3 is TGTGCCACCAGTTGGGGTAACACCGGGGAGCTGTTTTTT. It specifies CATSWGNTGELFF.

This clonotype occurred many times. The rearrangement uses TRBV12-3 or TRBV12-4 and TRBJ1-5, with 7 nucleotides matching TRBD1. After removal of 0 bases from V and 9 bases from J, the junction contained 8 bases not matched to a gene. This CDR3 spans 15 amino acids. The chain's CDR3 is CASSLAETGPWPQHF. Here the CDR3 DNA reads TGTGCCAGCAGTTTAGCGGAGACAGGGCCCTGGCCCCAGCATTTT.

The chain combines TRBV6-2 or TRBV6-3 with TRBJ2-1; D might be TRBD1 or TRBD2, each matching 5 bases. This CDR3 has 13 residues. Trimming shortened V by 7 bases and J by 6 bases, and 13 bases separated the two germline ends. Germline values: CDR1 MNHEY, CDR2 SVGEGT. In DNA, the CDR3 is TGTGCCAGCACCAGCACTAGGGGCAATGAGCAGTTCTTC. Its protein is CASTSTRGNEQFF.

This chain joins TRBV18 and TRBJ1-3; the D gene is possibly TRBD1 (5 bases). Germline CDR1 and CDR2: KGHSH and LQKENI. CDR3 length: 16 residues. V lost 6 bases, J lost 0 bases, and 15 bases lay in between. DNA of the CDR3: TGTGCCAGCTCGCCGACAGCCGTGAGCTCTGGAAACACCATATATTTT. Encoded protein: CASSPTAVSSGNTIYF.

The rearrangement uses TRBV11-2 and TRBJ2-1, with D tentatively TRBD2 (5 bases). Germline assignment: CDR1 SGHAT and CDR2 FQNNGV. The V end was cut by 0 bases, the J end by 2 bases, with 8 bases between. The CDR3 is made up of 15 amino acids. CDR3 sequence reads: CASSLEVGAYNEQFF. For the CDR3, the DNA is TGTGCCAGCAGCTTAGAGGTGGGAGCCTACAATGAGCAGTTCTTC. The full variable domain, completed using reference TRBV11-2 and TRBJ2-1, is EAGVAQSPRYKIIEKRQSVAFWCNPISGHATLYWYQQILGQGPKLLIQFQNNGVVDDSQLPKDRFSAERLKGVDSTLKIQPAKLEDSAVYLCASSLEVGAYNEQFFGPGTRLTVL.

The table lists this clonotype with a few counts. V and J are TRBV6-2 or TRBV6-3 and TRBJ2-1; 9 bases match TRBD2. The trim removed 4 bases at V and 9 bases at J, leaving 10 bases unmatched. The CDR3 consists of 15 residues. Germline V gives CDR1 MNHEY, CDR2 SVGEGT. CDR3 sequence (DNA): TGTGCCAGCAGTTCCCCCAGGGGACTAGCACTTGAGCAGTTCTTC. Its translation: CASSSPRGLALEQFF.

This clonotype came up a few times. This rearrangement joins TRBV9 to TRBJ2-1; TRBD1 might be the D (5 bases). Germline V gene lookup returns CDR1 SGDLS and CDR2 YYNGEE. V was clipped by 0 bases and J by 9 bases, with 7 bases between them. This CDR3 region has 12 residues. The CDR3: CASSVVRGEQFF. The CDR3 DNA reads as TGTGCCAGCAGCGTAGTAAGGGGTGAGCAGTTCTTC. The full variable domain, with the rest looked up from reference TRBV9 and TRBJ2-1, is DSGVTQTPKHLITATGQRVTLRCSPRSGDLSVYWYQQSLDQGLQFLIQYYNGEERAKGNILERFSAQQFPDLHSELNLSSLELGDSALYFCASSVVRGEQFFGPGTRLTVL.

There are a few counts of this clonotype. The V and J genes are TRBV5-5 and TRBJ2-2; unclear D gene. Germline V CDR1 and CDR2: SGHKS, YYEKEE (reference sequence). V lost 4 bases, J lost 1 base, and 8 bases lay in between. The CDR3 loop spans 14 amino acids. The CDR3 is CASSPHVNTGELFF. Here the CDR3 DNA reads TGTGCCAGCAGCCCCCACGTGAACACCGGGGAGCTGTTTTTT.

This clonotype was recorded only once. The chain links TRBV6-5 to TRBJ2-7; TRBD2 aligns across 7 bases. CDR1 and CDR2 (germline): MNHEY, SVGAGI. V was pared by 2 bases and J by 5 bases, with 3 bases of the junction left unmatched. The CDR3 runs 13 residues. As DNA, the CDR3 is TGTGCCAGCAGTTACGGGACTAACCACGAGCAGTACTTC. It specifies CASSYGTNHEQYF.

This chain joins TRBV7-9 and TRBJ1-1; D gene ambiguous. Germline V lookup: CDR1 SEHNR, CDR2 FQNEAQ (reference sequence). V was trimmed by 3 bases and J by 8 bases, leaving 16 bases between them. The CDR3 consists of 14 residues. CDR3 coding DNA: TGTGCCAGCAGCTTGAGAGGAGCGACGGGGGAAGCTTTCTTT. It codes for CASSLRGATGEAFF.

This clonotype was observed a handful of times. J is TRBJ2-7 and V is TRBV7-2; possible D gene TRBD2, 6 bases. CDR3 length equals 14 residues. Germline lookup yields CDR1 SGHTA and CDR2 FQGNSA. Trimming pared 5 bases from V and 4 bases from J, leaving 15 bases between. DNA of the CDR3: TGTGCCAGCAGCCTCCGGGACTCTAGATACGAGCAGTACTTC. Protein sequence: CASSLRDSRYEQYF.

The J gene is TRBJ2-3, the V gene TRBV7-2; TRBD2 agrees at 8 bases. J lost 6 bases, V lost 5 bases, and 10 bases had no gene match. The CDR3 runs 15 residues. The germline gives CDR1 SGHTA, CDR2 FQGNSA. The CDR3 loop reads CASSRAGVGGDTQYF. CDR3 DNA: TGTGCCAGCAGCCGAGCGGGAGTGGGGGGGGATACGCAGTATTTT.

Only a few counts were recorded for this clonotype. The J gene is TRBJ2-3, the V gene TRBV20-1, with D perhaps matching TRBD1 (6 bases). Trimming shortened V by 3 bases and J by 2 bases, and 15 bases separated the two germline ends. Germline V CDR1 and CDR2: DFQATT, SNEGSKA (reference sequence). The length of the CDR3 is 15 residues. CDR3 nucleotide sequence: TGCAGTGCTAGTGGACAGTTTAAACTCACAGATACGCAGTATTTT. This gives the protein CSASGQFKLTDTQYF.

In its sample, this clonotype was seen many times. V is TRBV7-9 and J is TRBJ2-1; maybe TRBD2 (5 bases). Germline V CDR1 and CDR2: SEHNR, FQNEAQ (reference sequence). Trimming removed 5 bases from V and 4 bases from J, with 9 bases in between. There are 13 residues in the CDR3. DNA for the CDR3: TGTGCCAGCAGCCAGGACTCTTACAATGAGCAGTTCTTC. It codes for CASSQDSYNEQFF.

The chain uses TRBV30 and TRBJ2-2; D might be TRBD2 (6 bases). The germline gives CDR1 GTSNPN, CDR2 SVGIG (reference sequence). With 4 bases removed from V and 8 bases from J, the gap between germline ends came to 11 bases. The CDR3 runs 12 residues. The CDR3, as DNA: TGTGCCTGGATGGTCGGAGGGGGGGAGCTGTTTTTT. Translation gives CAWMVGGGELFF.